The clone carrying this TCR beta chain was counted between two and nine times. The antigen is unknown. This record comes from a study of beta chain features in type 1 diabetes. Study outcomes and limitations: Across all four CD4+ subsets, people with type 1 diabetes showed modestly shorter TCRB CDR3s. PCR might favor shorter templates, but any such skew would affect patients and controls equally.

The entirety of the isolated RNA underwent reverse transcription, so expressed TCRB transcripts were sequenced. The table came from immunoSEQ multiplex PCR; TCRdb's copy has only in-frame clones and leaves some out. The sample shows about 28,000 clones, approximately 55% of them seen only once. V was pared by 0 bases and J by 6 bases, with 4 bases of the junction left unmatched. The CDR3 runs to 15 residues. Germline V lookup: CDR1 LNHDA, CDR2 SQIVND (reference sequence). The chain has TRBV19 and TRBJ2-2; 7 nucleotides agree with TRBD2. This receptor was identified in a woman under 30 with type 1 diabetes. The specimen sequenced was Tregs from blood. The CDR3 DNA is TGTGCCAGTAGTATAGATCTAGCGGTTGCCGGGGAGCTGTTTTTT. It translates to CASSIDLAVAGELFF.